These T cell receptor beta chains were read from a single sample in a study of cytomegalovirus exposure and HLA in healthy donors. Method: immunoSEQ multiplex PCR; TCRdb's copy keeps in-frame clones and lacks some. The table has roughly 120,000 clones, 70% to 80% seen once. The sequenced material came from PBMCs. The receptors shown here come from a woman aged 40 to 50 in good health and CMV-seropositive. Each CDR3 is given with its conserved first and last residue. The D gene is left open where the match is weak. Size is stated for part of the rows, as once, few or many counts, or as a class when the clone is expanded.

V gene	J gene	clone size	D gene	CDR3 protein	CDR3 DNA
TRBV2	TRBJ1-4	once	-	CASRAGSGAGNEKLFF	TGTGCCAGCAGGGCTGGTTCAGGGGCGGGTAATGAAAAACTGTTTTTT
TRBV21-1	TRBJ2-3	-	-	CASSKVGSSGGPRTDTQYF	TGTGCCAGCAGCAAAGTCGGATCGAGCGGGGGGCCCCGCACAGATACGCAGTATTTT
TRBV9	TRBJ2-1	-	-	CASSVDREGEQFF	TGTGCCAGCAGCGTAGACAGGGAGGGTGAGCAGTTCTTC
TRBV25-1	TRBJ1-1	-	-	CASSELRDGTEAFF	TGTGCCAGCAGTGAATTGAGGGATGGGACTGAAGCTTTCTTT
TRBV2	TRBJ2-3	once	-	CASIDLTPEGTDTQYF	TGTGCCAGCATCGACCTGACTCCGGAGGGTACAGATACGCAGTATTTT
TRBV7-9	TRBJ1-1	-	-	CASSPSTGNTEAFF	TGTGCCAGCAGCCCCTCGACAGGGAACACTGAAGCTTTCTTT
TRBV5-1	TRBJ2-7	-	-	CASSVSVSSYEQYF	TGCGCCAGCAGTGTGAGCGTTAGCTCCTACGAGCAGTACTTC
TRBV15	TRBJ1-1	-	-	CATSRVAGSGEAFF	TGTGCCACCAGCAGAGTGGCGGGGAGCGGAGAAGCTTTCTTT
TRBV5-1	TRBJ2-7	once	TRBD1	CASTKTGGSNEQYF	TGCGCCAGTACAAAGACAGGGGGCTCGAACGAGCAGTACTTC
TRBV20-1	TRBJ2-7	-	-	CSGVSSYEQYF	TGCAGTGGAGTTTCGTCCTACGAGCAGTACTTC
TRBV5-1	TRBJ2-5	once	-	CASSLTAEETQYF	TGCGCCAGCAGCTTAACAGCTGAAGAGACCCAGTACTTC
TRBV11-3	TRBJ2-2	-	TRBD1	CASSPRTGGPGELFF	TGTGCCAGCAGCCCCCGGACAGGGGGCCCCGGGGAGCTGTTTTTT
TRBV28	TRBJ1-2	-	TRBD1	CASSSGTGVYGYTF	TGTGCCAGCAGTTCGGGAACAGGGGTGTATGGCTACACCTTC
TRBV7-2	TRBJ2-1	-	TRBD2	CASSLLPGLAGPYNEQFF	TGTGCCAGCAGCTTATTGCCGGGACTAGCGGGGCCTTACAATGAGCAGTTCTTC
TRBV6-4	TRBJ1-2	few	-	CASSVGGNYGYTF	TGTGCCAGCAGTGTGGGGGGAAACTATGGCTACACCTTC
TRBV6-5	TRBJ2-3	-	-	CASRTPGVDTQYF	TGTGCCAGCAGAACCCCGGGTGTCGATACGCAGTATTTT
TRBV2	TRBJ2-1	-	TRBD1	CASRDRDEQFF	TGTGCCAGCAGGGACAGGGATGAGCAGTTCTTC
TRBV5-8	TRBJ2-1	-	TRBD2	CASSPREVGAYNEQFF	TGTGCCAGCAGCCCACGGGAGGTGGGAGCGTACAATGAGCAGTTCTTC
TRBV29-1	TRBJ1-2	-	-	CSVGRVLDLNYGYTF	TGCAGCGTTGGCCGGGTCCTCGACCTTAACTATGGCTACACCTTC
TRBV5-4	TRBJ1-6	few	TRBD1	CASQDRGEDSPLHF	TGTGCCAGCCAGGACAGGGGAGAGGATTCACCCCTCCACTTT
TRBV2	TRBJ1-1	-	-	CASLFTEAFF	TGTGCCAGTCTGTTTACTGAAGCTTTCTTT
TRBV10-3	TRBJ1-5	-	-	CAISQDNQPQHF	TGTGCCATCAGCCAGGACAATCAGCCCCAGCATTTT
TRBV19	TRBJ1-2	-	TRBD1	CASRDRVTGYTF	TGTGCCAGTAGGGACAGGGTGACCGGCTACACCTTC
TRBV9	TRBJ1-1	-	-	CASSPRPGQGTEAFF	TGTGCCAGCAGCCCCAGACCGGGACAAGGGACTGAAGCTTTCTTT
TRBV9	TRBJ1-2	-	-	CASGSQGMGGYTF	TGTGCCAGCGGGTCGCAGGGTATGGGTGGCTACACCTTC
TRBV7-2	TRBJ1-2	once	TRBD1	CASSPLGGTGGYGYTF	TGTGCCAGCAGCCCCTTGGGCGGGACAGGGGGTTATGGCTACACCTTC
TRBV6-6	TRBJ1-1	-	TRBD1	CASSYSGGMNTEAFF	TGTGCCAGCAGTTACTCAGGGGGCATGAACACTGAAGCTTTCTTT
TRBV19	TRBJ1-2	-	-	CASSILEQPAGYTF	TGTGCCAGTAGTATTCTGGAACAGCCGGCGGGCTACACCTTC
TRBV13	TRBJ1-1	-	-	CASSLPLHREAFF	TGTGCCAGCAGCTTACCGTTACATCGTGAAGCTTTCTTT
TRBV21-1	TRBJ1-1	-	-	CASGGQGTTEAFF	TGTGCCAGCGGTGGACAGGGGACCACTGAAGCTTTCTTT
TRBV4-1	TRBJ2-6	-	TRBD1	CASSQDTGGMFSGANVLTF	TGCGCCAGCAGCCAAGATACAGGGGGAATGTTCTCTGGGGCCAACGTCCTGACTTTC
TRBV4-1	TRBJ2-3	once	TRBD1	CASSGRVGGESTDTQYF	TGCGCCAGCAGCGGACGAGTAGGGGGCGAGAGCACAGATACGCAGTATTTT
TRBV5-1	TRBJ1-2	few	-	CASSTGQSLYGYTF	TGCGCCAGCAGCACCGGACAGTCACTTTATGGCTACACCTTC
TRBV13	TRBJ2-2	-	TRBD1	CASTTGGGTGELFF	TGTGCCTCTACTACAGGGGGTGGCACCGGGGAGCTGTTTTTT
TRBV5-4	TRBJ1-1	-	-	CASSLQGVGITRAFF	TGTGCCAGCAGCTTACAGGGAGTTGGAATCACGCGAGCTTTCTTT
TRBV14	TRBJ2-7	-	-	CASSPIGVGRPTYEQYF	TGTGCCAGCAGCCCGATAGGAGTAGGTCGCCCGACTTACGAGCAGTACTTC
TRBV5-1	TRBJ1-1	-	-	CASSNGGVNTEAFF	TGCGCCAGCAGCAATGGGGGGGTGAACACTGAAGCTTTCTTT
TRBV10-3	TRBJ2-1	-	-	CAISESKGGLWEQEQFF	TGTGCCATCAGTGAGTCGAAAGGGGGTTTATGGGAGCAAGAGCAGTTCTTC
TRBV2	TRBJ1-2	once	TRBD1	CASTGQGTGYTF	TGTGCCAGCACGGGACAGGGGACGGGCTACACCTTC
TRBV19	TRBJ1-2	-	TRBD1	CASSIGTVDGYTF	TGTGCCAGTAGTATTGGGACAGTTGATGGCTACACCTTC
TRBV7-2	TRBJ1-6	few	TRBD1	CASSPQGANSPLHF	TGTGCCAGCAGCCCACAGGGGGCAAATTCACCCCTCCACTTT
TRBV9	TRBJ2-7	-	-	CASSLGGAGYYEQYF	TGTGCCAGCAGCCTCGGCGGGGCAGGGTACTACGAGCAGTACTTC
TRBV5-6	TRBJ2-7	-	-	CASSLVNEQYF	TGTGCCAGCAGCTTGGTAAACGAGCAGTACTTC
TRBV19	TRBJ1-1	-	-	CASKHRPSNTEAFF	TGTGCCAGTAAGCACAGGCCTTCGAACACTGAAGCTTTCTTT
TRBV29-1	TRBJ2-1	-	TRBD1	CSSWGQLPNEQFF	TGCAGCTCATGGGGACAGCTACCCAATGAGCAGTTCTTC
TRBV4-1	TRBJ1-2	few	-	CASSQDHDSQPYTF	TGCGCCAGCAGCCAAGATCATGACAGCCAACCCTACACCTTC
TRBV5-1	TRBJ2-7	few	TRBD2	CASSSGTRGHEQYF	TGCGCCAGCAGCTCCGGGACTAGGGGCCACGAGCAGTACTTC
TRBV4-1	TRBJ1-2	-	-	CASSQGMSSYGYTF	TGCGCCAGCAGCCAAGGAATGAGTAGCTATGGCTACACCTTC
TRBV7-9	TRBJ2-5	once	-	CASSQGLEGETQYF	TGTGCCAGCTCCCAGGGTTTGGAGGGAGAGACCCAGTACTTC
TRBV2	TRBJ1-5	few	TRBD1	CASSEIGSGGRLGNQPQHF	TGTGCCAGCAGTGAAATTGGTTCAGGGGGCCGACTTGGCAATCAGCCCCAGCATTTT
TRBV5-1	TRBJ1-1	few	-	CASSLIPGTKNTEAFF	TGCGCCAGCAGCCTCATCCCCGGGACAAAGAACACTGAAGCTTTCTTT
TRBV2	TRBJ2-5	-	-	CASSPGKETQYF	TGTGCCAGCAGTCCAGGGAAAGAGACCCAGTACTTC
TRBV7-8	TRBJ2-7	-	TRBD1	CASSLWVTGASSDEQYF	TGTGCCAGCAGCCTCTGGGTTACAGGGGCTAGTTCCGACGAGCAGTACTTC